The source of this TCR beta chain is a study of CD8 T cells in Susac syndrome. Study information: Of the sequenced Susac syndrome patients, more than 5 had active disease and 8 or 9 were in remission. General study results and limits: CD8+ clones in Susac expanded most in TEMRA cells and active patients. A relatively small number of individuals underwent TCR sequencing and HLA analysis.

A note on this clonotype: The antigen is undetermined.

The RNA, about 0.45 to 1 ug, was put through reverse transcription using random hexamers. TCRdb re-called the immunoSEQ multiplex PCR reads through MiXCR, storing one row per CDR3 protein. The sample lists about 120,000 distinct CDR3 sequences, around 94% occurring once. Trimming at V came to 4 bases and at J to 5 bases, leaving 12 bases not matched to a gene. Germline loops: CDR1 SGDLS, CDR2 YYNGEE. The CDR3 is made up of 16 amino acids. The specimen sequenced was CD8+ T cells from PBMCs. The chain links TRBV9 to TRBJ2-3, with 8 bases lining up with TRBD1. The receptor was isolated from a human donor with Susac syndrome. Here the CDR3 DNA reads TGTGCCAGCAGCCCCGGACAGGGTAGAGAAAGAGATACGCAGTATTTT. Its protein is CASSPGQGRERDTQYF.